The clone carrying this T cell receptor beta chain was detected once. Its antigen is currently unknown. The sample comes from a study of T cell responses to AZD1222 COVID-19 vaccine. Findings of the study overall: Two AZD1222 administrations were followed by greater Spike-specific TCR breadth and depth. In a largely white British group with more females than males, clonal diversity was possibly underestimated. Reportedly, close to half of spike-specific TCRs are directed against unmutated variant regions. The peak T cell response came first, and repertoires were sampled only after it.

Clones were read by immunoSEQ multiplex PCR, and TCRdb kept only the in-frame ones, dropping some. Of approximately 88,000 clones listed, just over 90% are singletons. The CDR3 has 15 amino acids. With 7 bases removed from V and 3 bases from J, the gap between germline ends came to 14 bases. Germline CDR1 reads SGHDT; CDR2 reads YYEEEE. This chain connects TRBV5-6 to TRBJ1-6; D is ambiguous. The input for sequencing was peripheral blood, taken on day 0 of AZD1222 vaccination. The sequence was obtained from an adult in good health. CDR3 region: CASGEDKGYNSPLHF. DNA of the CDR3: TGTGCCAGCGGAGAAGATAAGGGCTATAATTCACCCCTCCACTTT. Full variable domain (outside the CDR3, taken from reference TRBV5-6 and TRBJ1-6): DAGVTQSPTHLIKTRGQQVTLRCSPKSGHDTVSWYQQALGQGPQFIFQYYEEEERQRGNFPDRFSGHQFPNYSSELNVNALLLGDSALYLCASGEDKGYNSPLHFGNGTRLTVT.